The 27 T cell receptor beta chains presented below share a single source sample, sequenced in a study of regulatory T cells in long-lasting Graves disease listed by TCRdb under 2021. The library came from multiplex PCR. Instrument on record: Illumina HiSeq 4000. To build TCR beta libraries, CDR3 regions were amplified by Arm-PCR using iRepertoire HTBI primers. Using fastp trimming at Q25 and MiXCR clonotype assembly, TCRdb reanalyzed the public sequencing data and kept in-frame beta chains. Merged by CDR3 protein, the rows form single entries marked with the most common genes and DNA. Across this sample there are about 440,000 distinct CDR3 sequences, with under 15% seen only once. 16% of the sample lies in the top ten. This specimen's time point label, per the study, means: newly diagnosed GD, antithyroid drugs for less than 3 months. RNA was extracted from PBMCs in TRIzol for both TCR sequencing and RNA sequencing.

These data also featured in a second study, about T cells in Graves' hyperthyroidism and ophthalmopathy.

Source: peripheral blood mononuclear cells (PBMCs), taken at new diagnosis, from a patient treated with antithyroid drugs. The source of these receptors is a woman in her twenties or thirties with Graves disease. Donor details come from another sample of the same person, matched by shared clones.

This clonotype came up a few times. The genes are TRBV6-1 and TRBJ1-4, with D perhaps matching TRBD1 (6 bases). Per the germline V gene, CDR1 is MNHNS and CDR2 is SASEGT. The CDR3 has 14 amino acids. V was pared by 2 bases and J by 5 bases, with 9 bases between. The CDR3 is CASSESGTNEKLFF. The CDR3 DNA reads TGTGCCAGCAGTGAATCAGGGACAAATGAAAAACTGTTTTTT.

This clonotype was picked up many times. The chain employs TRBV6-2 or TRBV6-3 and TRBJ1-4; D unclear. V was clipped by 2 bases and J by 4 bases, with 11 bases between them. Germline lookup yields CDR1 MNHEY and CDR2 SVGEGT. This CDR3 contains 15 residues. The CDR3 is CASSYGDAVNEKLFF. CDR3 nucleotide sequence: TGTGCCAGCAGTTACGGGGATGCCGTTAATGAAAAACTGTTTTTT.

This clonotype was observed at least ten times. The V and J genes are TRBV30 and TRBJ2-3; D is undetermined. Trimming took off 0 bases at V and 3 bases at J, with 7 bases between the two ends. The CDR3 sequence is 13 residues long. Germline V CDR1 and CDR2: GTSNPN, SVGIG (reference sequence). Written as DNA, the CDR3 is TGTGCCTGGAGTGTACTGGGAACAGATACGCAGTATTTT. Its translation is CAWSVLGTDTQYF. The full variable domain, its missing parts supplied by reference TRBV30 and TRBJ2-3, is SQTIHQWPATLVQPVGSPLSLECTVEGTSNPNLYWYRQAAGRGLQLLFYSVGIGQISSEVPQNLSASRPQDRQFILSSKKLLLSDSGFYLCAWSVLGTDTQYFGPGTRLTVL.

This clonotype has ten or more counts. The chain couples TRBV20-1 to TRBJ2-1, with a possible D match to TRBD2 (5 bases). CDR1 is DFQATT, CDR2 SNEGSKA, per germline (reference sequence). The CDR3 sequence is 15 residues long. V was cut by 1 base and J by 4 bases, with 14 bases left in between. CDR3 coding DNA: TGCAGTGCTAGAGTAGCGAGCGGACCATACAATGAGCAGTTCTTC. It yields the protein CSARVASGPYNEQFF.

This clonotype turned up a few times. This chain joins TRBV10-3 and TRBJ1-4; 9 positions match TRBD1. V lost 5 bases to trimming and J lost 4 bases; unmatched junction nucleotides: 2. Germline lookup yields CDR1 ENHRY and CDR2 SYGVKD. The CDR3 runs to 14 residues. The chain's CDR3 is CAISPTGGNEKLFF. The DNA for the CDR3 is TGTGCCATCAGTCCGACAGGGGGTAATGAAAAACTGTTTTTT.

This clonotype was counted at least ten times. This rearrangement joins TRBV2 to TRBJ2-7; the match to TRBD2 covers 9 bases. This CDR3 has 16 amino acids. The junction had 7 bases not matched to a gene; V was cut back by 0 bases and J by 4 bases. Germline CDR1 reads SNHLY; CDR2 reads FYNNEI. CDR3 DNA: TGTGCCAGCAGTGAAGCGAGTAGCGGGAGTCGTTACGAGCAGTACTTC. This translates into CASSEASSGSRYEQYF. Filled out from reference TRBV2 and TRBJ2-7, the complete variable domain reads EPEVTQTPSHQVTQMGQEVILRCVPISNHLYFYWYRQILGQKVEFLVSFYNNEISEKSEIFDDQFSVERPDGSNFTLKIRSTKLEDSAMYFCASSEASSGSRYEQYFGPGTRLTVT.

The gene calls are TRBV18 and TRBJ2-7; perhaps D is TRBD1 or TRBD2 (5 bases each). From germline, CDR1 is KGHSH and CDR2 LQKENI. Trimming left V 3 bases short and J 3 bases short, with 21 bases between. This CDR3 is built from 17 residues. CDR3 amino acids: CASSPSSAGTVSYEQYF. The CDR3 nucleotides are TGTGCCAGCTCACCCTCCTCTGCCGGGACGGTGAGCTACGAGCAGTACTTC. Filled out from reference TRBV18 and TRBJ2-7, the complete variable domain reads NAGVMQNPRHLVRRRGQEARLRCSPMKGHSHVYWYRQLPEEGLKFMVYLQKENIIDESGMPKERFSAEFPKEGPSILRIQQVVRGDSAAYFCASSPSSAGTVSYEQYFGPGTRLTVT.

This clonotype was observed a few times. The genes are TRBV6-5 and TRBJ1-2, with TRBD1 identical over 9 bases. The CDR3 runs to 16 residues. Per the germline V gene, CDR1 is MNHEY and CDR2 is SVGAGI. J lost 6 bases, V lost 0 bases, and 8 bases had no gene match. The CDR3 protein is CASSYSGQGRFHGYTF. The CDR3 DNA follows: TGTGCCAGCAGTTACTCGGGACAGGGACGCTTTCATGGCTACACCTTC.

Regarding this clonotype: A much larger clone lies a single base off, so this may be a read error. This chain uses TRBV6-1 with TRBJ1-1, with TRBD1 as a possible D gene (5 bases). CDR3 length: 16 residues. CDR1 and CDR2 (germline): MNHNS, SASEGT. V was trimmed by 6 bases and J by 6 bases, leaving 23 bases between them. DNA for the CDR3: TGTGCCAGCAGCCTGAGGGGCGGAACATTTAACTCTGAAGCTTTCTTT. It specifies CASSLRGGTFNSEAFF.

This clonotype has ten or more counts. The gene calls are TRBV28 and TRBJ2-4; D remains unclear. The CDR3 runs to 15 residues. Germline CDR1 is MDHEN and CDR2 is SYDVKM. V gave up 6 bases and J gave up 0 bases, with 12 bases separating them. Written as DNA, the CDR3 is TGTGCCAGCAGCTCCCCGGTACTAGCCAAAAACATTCAGTACTTC. Its translation is CASSSPVLAKNIQYF.

In its sample, this clonotype was seen many times. The chain has TRBV24-1 and TRBJ2-3; D uncertain. The germline gives CDR1 KGHDR, CDR2 SFDVKD. V was trimmed by 3 bases and J by 2 bases, leaving 14 bases between them. The CDR3 contains 16 residues. In DNA form, the CDR3 reads TGTGCCACCAGTGATCCTAACCCGCAAAACACAGATACGCAGTATTTT. Translated, it gives CATSDPNPQNTDTQYF.

This clonotype turned up a few times. This chain joins TRBV7-2 and TRBJ1-1; the D is unclear. There are 14 residues in the CDR3. V was cut by 5 bases and J by 3 bases, with 13 bases left in between. Germline CDR1 SGHTA, CDR2 FQGNSA. CDR3 sequence: CASSTKRVHTEAFF. Written as DNA, the CDR3 is TGTGCCAGCAGCACGAAAAGGGTTCACACTGAAGCTTTCTTT.

This clonotype was seen at least ten times. The J gene is TRBJ1-5, the V gene TRBV7-9, with D perhaps matching TRBD1 (6 bases). V was cut by 4 bases and J by 0 bases, with 19 bases left in between. Germline-derived CDR1 and CDR2 are SEHNR and FQNEAQ (reference sequence). The CDR3 extends over 18 amino acids. CDR3 in DNA: TGTGCCAGCAGCTCCGGTTCAAAGACAGGCAATAGCAATCAGCCCCAGCATTTT. Translating it yields CASSSGSKTGNSNQPQHF.

This clonotype was seen more than once but under ten times. The V call is TRBV6-2 or TRBV6-3, the J call TRBJ1-4, with D unresolved. The CDR3 consists of 15 residues. Germline assignment: CDR1 MNHEY and CDR2 SVGEGT. Trimming took 6 bases from V and 3 from J, leaving 14 bases between them. As DNA, the CDR3 is TGTGCCAGCAGACCAGAGTTCGCCTCTAATGAAAAACTGTTTTTT. It specifies CASRPEFASNEKLFF.

The sample holds many counts of this clonotype. V is TRBV13 and J is TRBJ2-5, with a tentative D call TRBD2 (6 bases). The CDR3 consists of 13 residues. V gave up 7 bases and J gave up 2 bases, with 11 bases separating them. Germline V gene lookup returns CDR1 PRHDT and CDR2 FYEKMQ (reference sequence). The CDR3 DNA reads as TGTGCCAGCAACCCCCGGGAGCAAGAGACCCAGTACTTC. It specifies CASNPREQETQYF.

The chain recombines TRBV6-1 with TRBJ2-7; D call uncertain. Germline V gene lookup returns CDR1 MNHNS and CDR2 SASEGT. The CDR3 runs 12 residues. Trimming stripped 3 bases from V and 1 base from J, with 4 bases between. CDR3 bases: TGTGCCAGCAGTGACTTTTCCTACGAGCAGTACTTC. Its translation is CASSDFSYEQYF.

This clonotype was counted many times. The rearrangement links TRBV12-3 or TRBV12-4 to TRBJ2-1; 11 positions match TRBD2. With 2 bases clipped from V and 3 bases from J, the junction kept 3 bases outside the gene matches. CDR3 length: 16 amino acids. CDR3 DNA sequence: TGTGCCAGCAGTTTATATAGCGGGAGGGTCTACAATGAGCAGTTCTTC. Encoded protein: CASSLYSGRVYNEQFF.

The chain recombines TRBV4-2 with TRBJ1-5; D gene unclear. Trimming left V 0 bases short and J 4 bases short, with 13 bases between. Germline V CDR1 and CDR2: LGHNA, YNFKEQ. CDR3 size: 16 residues. The CDR3 DNA follows: TGTGCCAGCAGCCAAGAAATGGCAGGTCAAAATCAGCCCCAGCATTTT. Translation: CASSQEMAGQNQPQHF.

The V call is TRBV7-8, the J call TRBJ2-2, with 7 bases aligning to TRBD2. The CDR3 spans 17 residues. After removal of 3 bases from V and 4 bases from J, the junction contained 11 bases not matched to a gene. Germline V lookup: CDR1 SGHVS, CDR2 FQNEAQ. CDR3 sequence (DNA): TGTGCCAGCAGCTTTGGACTAGAAAGACTATCCACCGGGGAGCTGTTTTTT. Amino acid sequence: CASSFGLERLSTGELFF.

This clonotype appeared a single time. J is TRBJ1-2 and V is TRBV10-2, with a tentative D call TRBD1 (5 bases). The CDR3 sequence is 18 residues long. The V gene's germline CDR1 is WSHSY and CDR2 SAAADI. The germline V and J ends were trimmed by 3 bases and 1 base, with 21 bases remaining between them. As DNA, the CDR3 is TGCGCCAGCAGTGAAAAGCGGCAGGGAGAAATTTTTAACTATGGCTACACCTTC. The encoded protein is CASSEKRQGEIFNYGYTF.

This clonotype has a count of ten or more. The chain carries TRBV20-1 and TRBJ2-3; unclear D gene. The V end was cut by 2 bases, the J end by 0 bases, with 18 bases between. This CDR3 is 17 amino acids long. Germline loops: CDR1 DFQATT, CDR2 SNEGSKA (reference sequence). CDR3 in DNA: TGCAGTGCTAGACTTCCTCTATCCCCGCGTAGCACAGATACGCAGTATTTT. Translating gives CSARLPLSPRSTDTQYF.

This clonotype was counted between two and nine times. The chain's CDR3 is CASSLGGGGNEKLFF. The CDR3 region has the DNA TGTGCCAGTAGCCTGGGCGGAGGCGGGAATGAAAAACTGTTTTTT. The chain combines TRBV19 with TRBJ1-4; D unresolved. The CDR3 length is 15 residues. The ends were cut back, 6 bases at V and 5 bases at J, with 16 bases in the middle. Germline V gene lookup returns CDR1 LNHDA and CDR2 SQIVND (reference sequence).

This clonotype was seen at least ten times. The V and J genes are TRBV2 and TRBJ1-2, with a tentative D call TRBD1 (5 bases). There are 12 residues in the CDR3. Germline V gene data show CDR1 as SNHLY and CDR2 as FYNNEI. Between the trimmed V and J ends, which lost 7 bases and 8 bases, there was a span of 14 bases. The CDR3 DNA reads TGTGCCAGCACCACGACAGCCCTGGGCTACACCTTC. This sequence encodes CASTTTALGYTF.

This clonotype was seen repeatedly, ten times or more. The chain is built from TRBV11-3 and TRBJ1-1, with unresolved D. The CDR3 is made up of 13 amino acids. CDR1 is SGHNT and CDR2 is YENEEA in the germline V gene. Between the trimmed V and J ends, which lost 6 bases and 1 base, there was a span of 9 bases. The CDR3 DNA is TGTGCCAGCAGTTCCGATTGGAACACTGAAGCTTTCTTT. As protein: CASSSDWNTEAFF. Looking up the rest from reference TRBV11-3 and TRBJ1-1 gives the full variable domain: EAGVVQSPRYKIIEKKQPVAFWCNPISGHNTLYWYLQNLGQGPELLIRYENEEAVDDSQLPKDRFSAERLKGVDSTLKIQPAELGDSAVYLCASSSDWNTEAFFGQGTRLTVV.

A single count supports this clonotype. A much more abundant neighbour one base away suggests this may be a read error. The rearrangement uses TRBV12-3 or TRBV12-4 and TRBJ2-7, with D possibly matching TRBD2 (6 bases). V was trimmed by 5 bases and J by 9 bases, leaving 20 bases between them. The CDR3 has 14 amino acids. The CDR3 DNA reads TGTGCCAGCAGTACCGAGCGGGCCTTAAGCGGGCAGTACTTC. This translates into CASSTERALSGQYF.

Many counts were recorded for this clonotype. This rearrangement joins TRBV12-3 or TRBV12-4 to TRBJ1-2; D remains unclear. The CDR3 is made up of 13 amino acids. Trimming took 4 bases from V and 5 from J, leaving 11 bases between them. As DNA, the CDR3 is TGTGCCAGCAGTTCCGGGAGCTATTATGGCTACACCTTC. The encoded protein is CASSSGSYYGYTF.

J is TRBJ2-7 and V is TRBV27; perhaps TRBD2 as D (6 bases). The V and J ends lost 4 bases and 5 bases respectively, with 18 bases between them. The CDR3 runs to 15 residues. Germline values: CDR1 MNHEY, CDR2 SMNVEV (reference sequence). CDR3 DNA: TGTGCCAGCAGTTCACTTATGCGGGAACGGGACGAGCAGTACTTC. This sequence encodes CASSSLMRERDEQYF.